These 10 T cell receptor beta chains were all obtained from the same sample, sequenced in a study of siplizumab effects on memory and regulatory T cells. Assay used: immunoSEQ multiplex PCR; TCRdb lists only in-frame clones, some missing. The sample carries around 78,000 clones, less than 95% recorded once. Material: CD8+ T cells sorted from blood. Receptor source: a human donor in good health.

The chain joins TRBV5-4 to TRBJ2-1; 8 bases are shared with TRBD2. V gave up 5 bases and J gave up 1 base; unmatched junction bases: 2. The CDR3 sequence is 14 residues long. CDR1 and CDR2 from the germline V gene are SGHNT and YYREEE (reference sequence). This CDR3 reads CASRTSESYNEQFF. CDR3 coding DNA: TGTGCCAGCAGGACTAGCGAGTCCTACAATGAGCAGTTCTTC.

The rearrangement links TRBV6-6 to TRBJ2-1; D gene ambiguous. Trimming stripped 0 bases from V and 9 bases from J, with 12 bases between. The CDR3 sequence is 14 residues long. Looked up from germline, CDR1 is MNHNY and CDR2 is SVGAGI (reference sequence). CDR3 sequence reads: CASSYSGGSSEQFF. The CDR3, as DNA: TGTGCCAGCAGTTACTCGGGCGGTAGTTCTGAGCAGTTCTTC.

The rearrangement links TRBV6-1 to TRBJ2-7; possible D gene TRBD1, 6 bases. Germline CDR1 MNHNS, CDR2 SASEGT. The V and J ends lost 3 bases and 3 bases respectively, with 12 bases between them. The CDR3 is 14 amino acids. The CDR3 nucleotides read TGTGCCAGCAGTGACCCGGGACAAGACTACGAGCAGTACTTC. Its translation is CASSDPGQDYEQYF.

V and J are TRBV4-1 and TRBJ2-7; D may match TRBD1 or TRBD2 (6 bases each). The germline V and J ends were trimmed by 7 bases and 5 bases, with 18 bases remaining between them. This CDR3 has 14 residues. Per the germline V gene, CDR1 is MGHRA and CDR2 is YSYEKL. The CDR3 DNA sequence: TGCGCCAGCAAATCGATAGGGGGGTGGAACGAGCAGTACTTC. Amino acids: CASKSIGGWNEQYF.

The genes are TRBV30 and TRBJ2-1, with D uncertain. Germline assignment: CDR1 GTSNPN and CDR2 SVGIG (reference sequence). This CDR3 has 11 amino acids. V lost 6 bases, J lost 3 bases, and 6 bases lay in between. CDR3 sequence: CACKDYNEQFF. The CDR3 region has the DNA TGTGCCTGTAAAGACTACAATGAGCAGTTCTTC. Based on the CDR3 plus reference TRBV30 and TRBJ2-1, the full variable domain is SQTIHQWPATLVQPVGSPLSLECTVEGTSNPNLYWYRQAAGRGLQLLFYSVGIGQISSEVPQNLSASRPQDRQFILSSKKLLLSDSGFYLCACKDYNEQFFGPGTRLTVL.

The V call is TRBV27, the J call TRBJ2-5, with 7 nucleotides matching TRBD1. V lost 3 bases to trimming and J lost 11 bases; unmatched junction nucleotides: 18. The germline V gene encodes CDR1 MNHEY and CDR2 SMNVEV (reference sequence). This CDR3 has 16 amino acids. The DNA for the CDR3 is TGTGCCAGCAGTTTCGGGCTCGAGCTCAGAACACAGGGGCAGTACTTC. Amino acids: CASSFGLELRTQGQYF.

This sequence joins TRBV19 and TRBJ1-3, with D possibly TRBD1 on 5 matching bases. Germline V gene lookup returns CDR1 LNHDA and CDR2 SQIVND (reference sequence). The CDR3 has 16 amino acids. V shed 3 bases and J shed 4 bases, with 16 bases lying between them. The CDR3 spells CASSIGAGSGGNTIYF. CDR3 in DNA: TGTGCCAGTAGTATTGGGGCGGGATCCGGAGGAAACACCATATATTTT.

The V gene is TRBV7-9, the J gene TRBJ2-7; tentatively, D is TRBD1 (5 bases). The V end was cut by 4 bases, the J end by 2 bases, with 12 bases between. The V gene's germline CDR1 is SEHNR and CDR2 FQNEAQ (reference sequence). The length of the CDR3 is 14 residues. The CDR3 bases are TGTGCCAGCAGCTCCAGGACACCAACCTACGAGCAGTACTTC. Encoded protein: CASSSRTPTYEQYF.

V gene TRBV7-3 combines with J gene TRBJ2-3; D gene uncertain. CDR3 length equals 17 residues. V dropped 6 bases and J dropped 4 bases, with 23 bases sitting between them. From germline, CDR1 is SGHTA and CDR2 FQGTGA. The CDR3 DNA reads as TGTGCCAGCAGTCCGAATCCTGGGCCCGGCCCCCCAGATACGCAGTATTTT. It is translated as CASSPNPGPGPPDTQYF. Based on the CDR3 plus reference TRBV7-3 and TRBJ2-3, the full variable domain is GAGVSQTPSNKVTEKGKYVELRCDPISGHTALYWYRQSLGQGPEFLIYFQGTGAADDSGLPNDRFFAVRPEGSVSTLKIQRTERGDSAVYLCASSPNPGPGPPDTQYFGPGTRLTVL.

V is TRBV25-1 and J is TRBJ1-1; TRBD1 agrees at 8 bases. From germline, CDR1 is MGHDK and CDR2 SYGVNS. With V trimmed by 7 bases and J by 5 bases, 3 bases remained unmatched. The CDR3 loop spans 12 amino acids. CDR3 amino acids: CASTGGWTEAFF. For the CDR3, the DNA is TGTGCCAGCACAGGGGGCTGGACTGAAGCTTTCTTT.